This T cell receptor (beta chain) was captured by sequencing in a study of shared clonotypes between healthy human individuals. Assay: immunoSEQ multiplex PCR; the TCRdb copy retains only in-frame clones and omits some. The sample holds some 2 million clones, about 95% seen once. Naive-designated CD8 cells lacked CD45RO, were positively enriched for CCR7, and omitted terminally differentiated effector memory CD45RA+ cells. The donors were adults (healthy and HIV-negative) with no recent acute infections or vaccinations. This CDR3 is built from 16 residues. The germline V and J ends were trimmed by 4 bases and 3 bases, with 18 bases remaining between them. CDR1 and CDR2 from the germline V gene are MNHEY and SMNVEV (reference sequence).

The specimen sequenced was naive CD8+ T cells sorted from blood. The V gene is TRBV27, the J gene TRBJ2-5; a weak D match, TRBD2 (7 bases). The TCR originated in a man younger than 30 in good health. The CDR3 DNA reads TGTGCCAGCAGTTGGGGGCCCGGGGCGGGAGAAGAGACCCAGTACTTC. Its translation: CASSWGPGAGEETQYF.